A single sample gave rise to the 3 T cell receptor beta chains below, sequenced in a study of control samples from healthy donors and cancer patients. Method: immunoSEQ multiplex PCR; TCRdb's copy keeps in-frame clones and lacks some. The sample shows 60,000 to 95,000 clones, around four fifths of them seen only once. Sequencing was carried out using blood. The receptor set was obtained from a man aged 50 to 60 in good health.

Here the CDR3 DNA reads TGTGCCAGCTCACCACTCGGTGTCAGCTCCTACAATGAGCAGTTCTTC. It codes for CASSPLGVSSYNEQFF. V gene TRBV18 combines with J gene TRBJ2-1; D is undetermined. Looked up from germline, CDR1 is KGHSH and CDR2 is LQKENI. The CDR3 is 16 residues long. V lost 1 base and J 0 bases, leaving 10 bases between the germline ends.

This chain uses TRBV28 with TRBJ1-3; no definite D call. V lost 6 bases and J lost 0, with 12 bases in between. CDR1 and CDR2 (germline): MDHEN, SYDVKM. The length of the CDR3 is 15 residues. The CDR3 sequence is CASRSRHISGNTIYF. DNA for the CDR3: TGTGCCAGCAGATCCCGACACATCTCTGGAAACACCATATATTTT.

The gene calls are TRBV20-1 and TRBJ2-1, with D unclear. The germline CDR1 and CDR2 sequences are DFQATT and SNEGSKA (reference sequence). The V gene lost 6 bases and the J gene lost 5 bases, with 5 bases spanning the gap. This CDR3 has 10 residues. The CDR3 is CSAPDNEQFF. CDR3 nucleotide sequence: TGCAGTGCGCCCGACAATGAGCAGTTCTTC.